This TCR beta chain was recorded in a study of response to subunit inactivated influenza vaccine. MiXCR, run by TCRdb on the RT-PCR reads, gives a single entry per CDR3 protein. The data contain hundreds of thousands of distinct CDR3 sequences, 15% to 20% of them singletons. Concerning this clonotype itself: The junction differs from germline at one of its ends, possibly a read error.

This specimen was CD4+ T cells sorted from PBMCs, taken less than 30 months after vaccination. This receptor was identified in a man between 50 and 69 years old who received an inactivated influenza vaccine.

This CDR3 is CASSLGEWGYEQYF. The CDR3 bases are TGCGCGAGCAGCTTAGGGGAGTGGGGTTACGAGCAGTACTTC. The V and J genes are TRBV5-1 and TRBJ2-7; D is possibly TRBD1 or TRBD2 (5 bases each). Germline loops: CDR1 SGHRS, CDR2 YFSETQ. There are 14 residues in the CDR3.